The 17 T cell receptor beta chains listed next were all sequenced from one sample in a study of identical twins. TCRdb analysed the 5' RACE reads with MiXCR anew, one entry per CDR3 protein. The repertoire includes about 920,000 distinct CDR3 sequences, around an eighth of them detected once, and around 1.6% sits in the top ten. A further study also used this sample, focusing on yellow fever vaccine responses in identical twins.

Sequencing was done on a sample of PBMCs. Receptor source: a woman aged 18-29 years in good health.

This clonotype was observed at least ten times. DNA of the CDR3: TGTGCCAGCAGTAGACAGGGCTATGGCTACACCTTC. It encodes CASSRQGYGYTF. The chain recombines TRBV7-9 with TRBJ1-2, with 7 nucleotides matching TRBD1. V dropped 6 bases and J dropped 4; count of bases not matched to a gene: 2. Germline V gene data show CDR1 as SEHNR and CDR2 as FQNEAQ (reference sequence). The length of the CDR3 is 12 residues.

This clonotype was counted many times. The chain joins TRBV4-2 to TRBJ2-1; TRBD2 agrees at 10 bases. From germline, CDR1 is LGHNA and CDR2 YNFKEQ. This CDR3 contains 16 residues. Unmatched junction bases numbered 4, after V lost 0 bases and J lost 5 bases. CDR3 nucleotides: TGTGCCAGCAGCCAAGATCGACTAGCGGGTAACAATGAGCAGTTCTTC. Amino acids: CASSQDRLAGNNEQFF.

This clonotype was counted a few times. The chain couples TRBV10-3 to TRBJ2-3; TRBD1 matches at 9 bases. Per germline, CDR1 ENHRY and CDR2 SYGVKD. V lost 9 bases, J lost 0 bases, and 10 bases stayed unmatched. The CDR3 is 16 residues long. CDR3 coding DNA: TGTGCCATTTCCCCCGGACAGGGGATTAGCACAGATACGCAGTATTTT. Translating gives CAISPGQGISTDTQYF.

In this sample, this clonotype turned up a few times. V gene TRBV2 combines with J gene TRBJ2-5, with 10 bases aligning to TRBD1. Looked up from germline, CDR1 is SNHLY and CDR2 is FYNNEI. J gave up 5 bases and V 9 bases, and 9 bases lay outside the gene matches. This CDR3 contains 14 residues. The CDR3 spells CASDPGQGPETQYF. The CDR3 DNA sequence: TGTGCCAGTGATCCGGGACAGGGGCCCGAGACCCAGTACTTC.

This clonotype has only a few counts. J is TRBJ1-2 and V is TRBV4-1, with a weak D call TRBD1 (5 bases). There are 17 residues in the CDR3. Germline V gene data show CDR1 as MGHRA and CDR2 as YSYEKL. The V end was cut by 0 bases, the J end by 0 bases, with 14 bases between. DNA of the CDR3: TGCGCCAGCAGCCAAGATAAGACGGGGCTGGCTAACTATGGCTACACCTTC. This translates into CASSQDKTGLANYGYTF.

This chain connects TRBV13 to TRBJ2-7; 9 nucleotides agree with TRBD2. The CDR3 covers 16 residues. Germline CDR1 is PRHDT and CDR2 is FYEKMQ (reference sequence). V shed 0 bases and J 1 base; nucleotides not matched to a gene: 4. For the CDR3, the DNA is TGTGCCAGCAGCTTAGGGAATAGCGGGAGATCCTACGAGCAGTACTTC. This codes for CASSLGNSGRSYEQYF. Full variable domain (missing parts from reference TRBV13 and TRBJ2-7): AAGVIQSPRHLIKEKRETATLKCYPIPRHDTVYWYQQGPGQDPQFLISFYEKMQSDKGSIPDRFSAQQFSDYHSELNMSSLELGDSALYFCASSLGNSGRSYEQYFGPGTRLTVT.

This clonotype was observed a few times. This rearrangement joins TRBV11-2 to TRBJ2-2, with TRBD1 as a possible D gene (6 bases). There are 18 residues in the CDR3. The V and J ends lost 2 bases and 4 bases respectively, with 20 bases between them. The germline gives CDR1 SGHAT, CDR2 FQNNGV. CDR3 region: CASSLKGWGPLSTGELFF. CDR3 coding DNA: TGTGCCAGCAGCTTAAAGGGTTGGGGGCCTTTAAGCACCGGGGAGCTGTTTTTT.

This chain links TRBV6-1 with TRBJ1-2; the D is unclear. Germline CDR1 reads MNHNS; CDR2 reads SASEGT. This CDR3 comprises 15 residues. Trimming took 0 bases from V and 4 from J, leaving 12 bases between them. CDR3 amino acids: CASSEARGDIYGYTF. The CDR3 DNA follows: TGTGCCAGCAGTGAAGCGCGGGGAGACATCTATGGCTACACCTTC.

This clonotype occurred many times. The genes are TRBV5-1 and TRBJ2-7; 15 bases line up with TRBD2. V lost 4 bases and J lost 4; bases outside the gene matches: 9. The CDR3 runs to 17 residues. Germline CDR1 is SGHRS and CDR2 is YFSETQ. CDR3 DNA sequence: TGCGCCAGCAGCCAGGGACTAGCGGGAGGATTCGGGTACGAGCAGTACTTC. Its protein is CASSQGLAGGFGYEQYF.

This sequence joins TRBV6-5 and TRBJ2-1, with a tentative D call TRBD1 (6 bases). CDR3 length: 18 amino acids. V gave up 4 bases and J gave up 0 bases, with 19 bases separating them. Germline lookup yields CDR1 MNHEY and CDR2 SVGAGI. The CDR3 sequence is CASSSSTGRSNSYNEQFF. CDR3 DNA sequence: TGTGCCAGCAGTTCCAGCACAGGGCGTAGTAACTCCTACAATGAGCAGTTCTTC.

The chain combines TRBV4-1 with TRBJ2-1, with 13 bases that match TRBD2. With V trimmed by 0 bases and J by 6 bases, 5 bases remained unmatched. Per germline, CDR1 MGHRA and CDR2 YSYEKL. The CDR3 runs 17 residues. In nucleotides, the CDR3 is TGCGCCAGCAGCCAAGATCCGGGGACTAGCGGGGCCAATGAGCAGTTCTTC. This sequence encodes CASSQDPGTSGANEQFF.

This clonotype was counted many times. V is TRBV12-3 or TRBV12-4 and J is TRBJ1-3; 7 bases align to TRBD1. This CDR3 has 15 residues. J lost 0 bases, V lost 8 bases, and 7 bases had no gene match. CDR3 sequence reads: CASGAGGNSGNTIYF. The CDR3 DNA reads TGTGCCAGCGGGGCAGGGGGAAACTCTGGAAACACCATATATTTT.

This clonotype was seen a few times. CDR3 amino acids: CASRPGTGDISYEQYV. The CDR3 DNA reads TGTGCCAGCAGACCAGGGACAGGGGACATTTCCTACGAGCAGTACGTC. This rearrangement joins TRBV28 to TRBJ2-7; 10 bases match TRBD1. Trimming cost V 6 bases and J 1 base; bases outside gene matches: 9. Germline V gene lookup returns CDR1 MDHEN and CDR2 SYDVKM. The CDR3 is made up of 16 amino acids.

This clonotype was found a few times. This rearrangement joins TRBV12-3 or TRBV12-4 to TRBJ2-2; 8 bases line up with TRBD2. The CDR3 totals 16 residues. J was trimmed by 5 bases and V by 6 bases; bases with no gene match: 11. The DNA of the CDR3 is TGTGCCAGCAGCTTCAAAGCGGGAGTAGGGACCGGGGAGCTGTTTTTT. Its protein is CASSFKAGVGTGELFF.

Only a few counts were recorded for this clonotype. The rearrangement joins TRBV5-1 to TRBJ2-2; 7 bases are shared with TRBD2. CDR3 size: 17 residues. With V trimmed by 4 bases and J by 0 bases, 9 bases remained unmatched. The germline V gene encodes CDR1 SGHRS and CDR2 YFSETQ. The CDR3 nucleotides read TGCGCCAGCAGCCAGAGAAGCGGGATGCCGAACACCGGGGAGCTGTTTTTT. This sequence encodes CASSQRSGMPNTGELFF. Complete variable domain (other parts from reference TRBV5-1 and TRBJ2-2): KAGVTQTPRYLIKTRGQQVTLSCSPISGHRSVSWYQQTPGQGLQFLFEYFSETQRNKGNFPGRFSGRQFSNSRSEMNVSTLELGDSALYLCASSQRSGMPNTGELFFGEGSRLTVL.

The chain is built from TRBV20-1 and TRBJ2-2; D remains unclear. The CDR3 contains 14 residues. Germline lookup yields CDR1 DFQATT and CDR2 SNEGSKA (reference sequence). V lost 5 bases and J 1 base, leaving 11 bases between the germline ends. CDR3 sequence (DNA): TGCAGTGCTGATAAACAGCTGAACACCGGGGAGCTGTTTTTT. Protein product: CSADKQLNTGELFF.

This clonotype was seen ten or more times. The chain combines TRBV20-1 with TRBJ2-1; 9 nucleotides line up with TRBD1. Germline V gene data show CDR1 as DFQATT and CDR2 as SNEGSKA (reference sequence). V shed 0 bases, J shed 7 bases, and the junction held 10 bases outside the gene matches. The CDR3 runs to 16 residues. CDR3 amino acids: CSARDLAGTGYNEQFF. CDR3 coding DNA: TGCAGTGCTAGAGATCTAGCCGGGACAGGGTATAATGAGCAGTTCTTC.